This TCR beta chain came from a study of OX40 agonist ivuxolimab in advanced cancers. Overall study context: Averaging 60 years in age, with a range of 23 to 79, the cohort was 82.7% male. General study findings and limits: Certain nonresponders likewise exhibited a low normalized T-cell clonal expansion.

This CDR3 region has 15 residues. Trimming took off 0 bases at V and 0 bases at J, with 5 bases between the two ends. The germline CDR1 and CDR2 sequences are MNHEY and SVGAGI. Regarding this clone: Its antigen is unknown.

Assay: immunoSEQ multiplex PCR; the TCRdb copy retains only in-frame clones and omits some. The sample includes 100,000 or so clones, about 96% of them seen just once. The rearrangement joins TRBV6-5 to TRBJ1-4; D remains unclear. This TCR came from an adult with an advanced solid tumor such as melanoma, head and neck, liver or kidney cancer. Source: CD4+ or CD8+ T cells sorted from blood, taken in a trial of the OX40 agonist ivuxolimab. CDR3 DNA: TGTGCCAGCAGTTACTCGCCAGCAACTAATGAAAAACTGTTTTTT. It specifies CASSYSPATNEKLFF.